This entry lists 3 T cell receptor beta chains sequenced from one sample in a study of blood T cell repertoires in COVID-19. Here immunoSEQ multiplex PCR was the method, and the copy in TCRdb shows in-frame clones only, minus some. The data hold more than 150,000 clones, with around 85% observed a single time. Material: peripheral blood. The receptors come from a man aged 50-59 years who had recovered from COVID-19.

This rearrangement joins TRBV3-1 (or the pseudogene TRBV3-2) to TRBJ2-5; 12 nucleotides agree with TRBD2. Germline V lookup: CDR1 LGHDT, CDR2 YNNKEL (reference sequence). The trim removed 1 base at V and 2 bases at J, leaving 5 bases unmatched. CDR3 size: 17 residues. Here the CDR3 DNA reads TGTGCCAGCAGCCAAGGACTAGCGGGGGCTCCACAAGAGACCCAGTACTTC. Translated, it gives CASSQGLAGAPQETQYF.

In DNA, the CDR3 is TGTGCCAGCAGTAAGGCGGATGCAACTAATGAAAAACTGTTTTTT. Translating it yields CASSKADATNEKLFF. V gene TRBV6-2 or TRBV6-3 combines with J gene TRBJ1-4; no clear D gene. The CDR3 is 15 residues long. Trimming cost V 5 bases and J 0 bases, with 10 bases left between them. CDR1 is MNHEY and CDR2 is SVGEGT in the germline V gene.

This chain connects TRBV6-5 to TRBJ1-2; TRBD1 matches 7 bases. Germline lookup yields CDR1 MNHEY and CDR2 SVGAGI. This CDR3 region has 15 residues. V gave up 2 bases and J gave up 8 bases; unmatched junction bases: 11. CDR3 nucleotides: TGTGCCAGCAGTTACGACATTTCCCAGGGGGGCGGCTACACCTTC. Translation: CASSYDISQGGGYTF.